The 2 T cell receptor beta chains presented below share a single source sample, sequenced in a study of CD8 T cells in Susac syndrome. RNA totalling 0.5 to 1 ug underwent reverse transcription with random hexamers. TCRdb called the immunoSEQ multiplex PCR reads again in MiXCR, with one record for every CDR3 protein. The table includes about 120,000 distinct CDR3 sequences, about 93% detected once. Sequenced: CD4+ T cells from PBMCs. These receptors originate from a human donor in good health.

The chain links TRBV29-1 to TRBJ1-1, with D possibly TRBD1 on 6 matching bases. Per the germline V gene, CDR1 is SQVTM and CDR2 is ANQGSEA. V lost 7 bases, J lost 0 bases, and 18 bases lay in between. The CDR3 is 15 residues long. The DNA for the CDR3 is TGCAGCGCACTACGGGACAACTTTATGAACACTGAAGCTTTCTTT. Protein product: CSALRDNFMNTEAFF. Full variable domain (rest looked up from reference TRBV29-1 and TRBJ1-1): SAVISQKPSRDICQRGTSLTIQCQVDSQVTMMFWYRQQPGQSLTLIATANQGSEATYESGFVIDKFPISRPNLTFSTLTVSNMSPEDSSIYLCSALRDNFMNTEAFFGQGTRLTVV.

The CDR3 reads CASRGSYASTDTQYF. The CDR3 DNA reads as TGTGCCAGTAGGGGTAGTTATGCAAGCACAGATACGCAGTATTTT. This chain links TRBV19 with TRBJ2-3; D call uncertain. Germline values: CDR1 LNHDA, CDR2 SQIVND (reference sequence). There are 15 residues in the CDR3. Trimming removed 6 bases from V and 0 bases from J, with 13 bases in between.